The source of this TCR beta chain is a study of glioma-infiltrating T cells. Study-wide results and limits: Tissue-blood divergence was below expectation in non-neoplastic patients, above in gliomas.

Of note for this clonotype: Its specificity is not known. Compared with germline, one end of the junction differs, possibly owing to a read error.

This CDR3 contains 15 residues. The germline V gene has CDR1 MNHEY and CDR2 SMNVEV (reference sequence). The iRepertoire nested amplicon-rescue multiplex PCR amplified TCR alpha and beta CDR3s from RNA. In TCRdb, the multiplex PCR reads were re-called with MiXCR into one record per CDR3 protein. Of a few hundred thousand distinct CDR3 sequences detected, 41% appear once; the ten largest clones hold around 12%. The receptor comes from a human donor with low-grade glioma or glioblastoma, undergoing nonglioma brain surgery, or in good health (not recorded which). The chain employs TRBV27 and TRBJ1-5, with TRBD1 as a possible D gene (5 bases). The material sequenced was glioma tissue, nonneoplastic brain tissue, or PBMCs (not recorded which). The chain's CDR3 is CARSFSQGSNQLQHF. The DNA for the CDR3 is TGTGCCAGAAGTTTTTCCCAGGGTAGCAATCAGCTCCAGCATTTT.